A selection of T cell receptor beta chains follows, all from one sample in a study of neurological immune-mediated disorders. TCRdb ran MiXCR on the 5' RACE reads and lists one entry per CDR3 protein. The table has about 57,000 distinct CDR3 sequences, roughly an eighth seen once. The material sequenced was PBMCs. The receptors derive from a woman in her fifties or sixties with HTLV-1-associated myelopathy (HAM/TSP). Each CDR3 is given without its conserved first and last residue. Each record gives: clone size, J gene, V gene, CDR3 length, CDR3 protein. Expanded clones are given a class, and other clones once, few, many or no size at all.

many | TRBJ2-1 | TRBV5-1 | 14 | ASSPLGGISYNEQF
many | TRBJ2-7 | TRBV12-3/TRBV12-4 | 10 | ASRGGYYEQY
many | TRBJ2-7 | TRBV5-6 | 12 | ASSRPLVSYEQY
- | TRBJ2-2 | TRBV3-1 | 15 | ASGPPGTSGSIGELF
many | TRBJ2-5 | TRBV12-3/TRBV12-4 | 12 | ASSLDRVAGTQY
many | TRBJ2-1 | TRBV11-3 | 17 | ASSPDPLVAGAGYNEQF
many | TRBJ2-7 | TRBV5-1 | 11 | ASSLDQSYEQY
many | TRBJ2-1 | TRBV20-1 | 12 | SAPFSSGYNEQF
many | TRBJ2-3 | TRBV10-3 | 13 | AITETGSRTDTQY
many | TRBJ2-1 | TRBV12-3/TRBV12-4 | 12 | ASSLGGPGNEQF
many | TRBJ2-1 | TRBV5-5 | 13 | ASSVGTGSYNEQF
many | TRBJ2-5 | TRBV5-1 | 14 | ASSLELAGDRETQY
many | TRBJ1-3 | TRBV5-1 | 13 | ASSLDRSSGNTIY
many | TRBJ2-1 | TRBV4-1 | 13 | ASSQEGTSGGEQF
many | TRBJ2-2 | TRBV5-1 | 14 | ASSPTSGRNTGELF
- | TRBJ1-5 | TRBV10-3 | 13 | AISDIGGGNQPQH
many | TRBJ2-2 | TRBV5-1 | 14 | ASSITTRGGTGELF
many | TRBJ2-1 | TRBV5-1 | 11 | ASSLWSRDEQF
many | TRBJ2-7 | TRBV5-1 | 11 | ASSPQGAGEQY
many | TRBJ2-7 | TRBV7-8 | 15 | ASSLVGASGGSYEQY
many | TRBJ2-4 | TRBV20-1 | 13 | SARIRGSAKNIQY
many | TRBJ2-3 | TRBV7-9 | 14 | ASSHSGRQNTDTQY
many | TRBJ2-6 | TRBV7-2 | 15 | ASSRTGGANGANVLT
- | TRBJ1-1 | TRBV29-1 | 11 | SVKRSGNTAAF
- | TRBJ2-5 | TRBV13 | 12 | ASSSQGPGETQY
- | TRBJ2-1 | TRBV4-1 | 12 | ASRHRARGDAQF
many | TRBJ2-7 | TRBV5-1 | 15 | ASSVSGKAFSSYEQY
many | TRBJ2-7 | TRBV24-1 | 14 | ATSDPVRGISYEQY
- | TRBJ2-5 | TRBV20-1 | 9 | SVLGEETQY
many | TRBJ2-3 | TRBV28 | 14 | ASSPTAGQFTDTQY
few | TRBJ2-1 | TRBV7-8 | 15 | ASNSLTGTSGLGEQF
- | TRBJ2-7 | TRBV20-1 | 12 | SARVSGRTDEQY
few | TRBJ1-3 | TRBV20-1 | 12 | SARELGEANTIY